A single sample is the source of the 27 T cell receptor beta chains below, sequenced in a study of T cells in Graves' hyperthyroidism and ophthalmopathy. Researchers took RNA transcripts and amplified the TCR beta CDR3 regions from them. Using the HTBI primer set, a first-round RT-PCR was run on the TCR CDR3. MiXCR, applied by TCRdb to the multiplex PCR reads, yields one record per CDR3 protein. Among hundreds of thousands of distinct CDR3 sequences, 14% were seen once, and the ten largest hold roughly 10%. Input material: blood. Every receptor here comes from a woman between 18 and 29 years old with Graves' hyperthyroidism.

This clonotype was counted ten times or more. The chain uses TRBV20-1 and TRBJ1-1; 7 positions agree with TRBD1. The germline CDR1 and CDR2 sequences are DFQATT and SNEGSKA (reference sequence). Losses at the gene ends were 1 base for V and 0 bases for J; bases not matched to a gene: 2. The CDR3 is 14 amino acids. The CDR3 sequence: CSARAGGVNTEAFF. The CDR3 DNA follows: TGCAGTGCTAGAGCAGGGGGAGTGAACACTGAAGCTTTCTTT.

In this sample, this clonotype turned up many times. This chain uses TRBV11-2 with TRBJ1-1; 8 bases are shared with TRBD1. CDR1 SGHAT and CDR2 FQNNGV come from the germline V gene. Trimming removed 0 bases from V and 9 bases from J; junction bases left unmatched: 9. This CDR3 contains 15 residues. CDR3 amino acids: CASSLDPGTGTQAFF. Here the CDR3 DNA reads TGTGCCAGCAGCTTAGATCCCGGGACAGGTACCCAAGCTTTCTTT.

The rearrangement links TRBV18 to TRBJ2-2, with D possibly TRBD2 on 6 matching bases. CDR1 KGHSH and CDR2 LQKENI come from the germline V gene. The CDR3 contains 17 residues. The V and J ends lost 0 bases and 0 bases respectively, with 11 bases between them. This CDR3 reads CASSPPLIAANTGELFF. The CDR3 nucleotides read TGTGCCAGCTCACCACCCCTAATAGCGGCGAACACCGGGGAGCTGTTTTTT.

This clonotype was seen a handful of times. The junction and the germline gene differ at one end; a read error may be behind it. The V gene is TRBV28, the J gene TRBJ2-7; possibly TRBD2 for D (5 bases). The CDR3 length is 14 residues. Germline lookup yields CDR1 MDHEN and CDR2 SYDVKM. DNA of the CDR3: TGTGCCAGTAATACCCGCGGGCGGACCTACGAGCGGTACTTC. This encodes CASNTRGRTYERYF. The variable domain in full, with the rest retrieved from reference TRBV28 and TRBJ2-7, is DVKVTQSSRYLVKRTGEKVFLECVQDMDHENMFWYRQDPGLGLRLIYFSYDVKMKEKGDIPEGYSVSREKKERFSLILESASTNQTSMYLCASNTRGRTYERYFGPGTRLTVT.

In its sample, this clonotype was seen many times. The J gene is TRBJ1-5, the V gene TRBV28, with 9 bases lining up with TRBD1. CDR3 length: 15 amino acids. Germline CDR1 MDHEN, CDR2 SYDVKM. After removal of 3 bases from V and 5 bases from J, the junction contained 5 bases not matched to a gene. CDR3 in DNA: TGTGCCAGCAGTTTGCCACAGGGGGCTCATCAGCCCCAGCATTTT. Translating gives CASSLPQGAHQPQHF.

This clonotype has a count of ten or more. The V and J genes are TRBV4-1 and TRBJ1-2, with D perhaps TRBD1 (6 bases). CDR3 length: 15 amino acids. V was shortened by 4 bases and J by 7 bases, with 19 bases between the two germline ends. Germline lookup yields CDR1 MGHRA and CDR2 YSYEKL. The CDR3 nucleotides read TGCGCCAGCAGCCGGATCTTGGGGGGGCCGGCTGGCTACACCTTC. Its protein is CASSRILGGPAGYTF.

This chain links TRBV12-5 with TRBJ2-7, with 9 bases lining up with TRBD2. Germline CDR1 reads LGHNT; CDR2 reads FRNRAP. After removal of 5 bases from V and 6 bases from J, the junction contained 20 bases not matched to a gene. This CDR3 spans 18 amino acids. The CDR3: CASGIPPPLLAGTCEQYF. CDR3 sequence (DNA): TGTGCTAGTGGTATCCCCCCACCTCTCCTAGCGGGAACTTGCGAGCAGTACTTC.

This clonotype appeared many times. The V and J genes are TRBV12-3 or TRBV12-4 and TRBJ2-7, with 7 bases fitting TRBD1. CDR3 length: 14 amino acids. Losses at the gene ends were 6 bases for V and 6 bases for J; bases not matched to a gene: 11. CDR3 amino acids: CASSRDNQGVEQYF. CDR3 DNA sequence: TGTGCCAGCAGCCGTGATAATCAGGGGGTCGAGCAGTACTTC.

Turning to this clonotype: Sequence at one end of the junction differs from germline and may be a read error. The chain links TRBV7-9 to TRBJ2-1; perhaps TRBD2 as D (6 bases). The CDR3 is made up of 14 amino acids. In germline, CDR1 is SEHNR, CDR2 FQNEAQ (reference sequence). The CDR3, as DNA: TGTGCCGGCAGCTTAGCACGGGAGATCGGTGAGCAGTTCTTC. Its translation is CAGSLAREIGEQFF.

This clonotype was picked up many times. The J gene is TRBJ2-1, the V gene TRBV7-2; unclear D gene. V lost 2 bases, J lost 10 bases, and 9 bases lay in between. The CDR3 sequence is 12 residues long. Germline V gene data show CDR1 as SGHTA and CDR2 as FQGNSA. The CDR3 here is CASSLSRAEQFF. The CDR3 DNA reads TGTGCCAGCAGCTTAAGTCGGGCGGAGCAGTTCTTC.

This clonotype has ten or more counts. The chain carries TRBV7-9 and TRBJ1-1; D is unresolved. The germline V and J ends were trimmed by 1 base and 8 bases, with 8 bases remaining between them. The CDR3 is 12 amino acids. The V gene's germline CDR1 is SEHNR and CDR2 FQNEAQ (reference sequence). The CDR3 loop reads CASSLGAGEAFF. CDR3 in DNA: TGTGCCAGCAGCTTAGGGGCAGGAGAAGCTTTCTTT.

In its sample, this clonotype was seen many times. J is TRBJ2-1 and V is TRBV20-1; 7 nucleotides match TRBD2. The germline CDR1 and CDR2 sequences are DFQATT and SNEGSKA (reference sequence). The CDR3 is made up of 14 amino acids. With V trimmed by 5 bases and J by 1 base, 5 bases remained unmatched. Written as DNA, the CDR3 is TGCAGTGCTTCGGGAGGAAGATCCTACAATGAGCAGTTCTTC. As protein: CSASGGRSYNEQFF.

On this clonotype itself: Germline and junction disagree at one end, which may indicate a read error. This chain links TRBV28 with TRBJ1-5; D not resolved. This CDR3 comprises 14 residues. The V gene's germline CDR1 is MDHEN and CDR2 SYDVKM. CDR3 sequence (DNA): TGTGCCAGCACCCCCGACATGATCAATCGGCCCCAGCATTTT. Amino acid sequence: CASTPDMINRPQHF.

J is TRBJ2-3 and V is TRBV2, with 14 bases identical to TRBD2. Germline V CDR1 and CDR2: SNHLY, FYNNEI. The CDR3 is 13 residues long. V shed 10 bases, J shed 4 bases, and the junction held 1 base outside the gene matches. The CDR3 DNA sequence: TGTGCCAAGACTAGCGGGAGGGCAGATACGCAGTATTTT. Translating it yields CAKTSGRADTQYF.

This clonotype showed up many times. The chain combines TRBV3-1 with TRBJ2-1; a possible D gene is TRBD2 (6 bases). Germline V lookup: CDR1 LGHDT, CDR2 YNNKEL (reference sequence). Trimming removed 1 base from V and 7 bases from J, with 8 bases in between. The CDR3 runs 13 residues. Here the CDR3 reads CASSQVGGNEQFF. The CDR3 coding sequence is TGTGCCAGCAGCCAAGTGGGGGGAAATGAGCAGTTCTTC.

This clonotype appeared many times. The rearrangement links TRBV7-7 to TRBJ2-2; D ambiguous. Germline loops: CDR1 SSHAT, CDR2 FNYEAQ (reference sequence). The V end lost 1 base, the J end lost 5 bases, and 5 bases lay between the germline ends. The CDR3 contains 13 residues. The CDR3 loop is CASSLGSTGELFF. The DNA for the CDR3 is TGTGCCAGCAGCTTAGGAAGTACCGGGGAGCTGTTTTTT.

V and J are TRBV12-3 or TRBV12-4 and TRBJ2-1; D remains unclear. V lost 1 base to trimming and J lost 8 bases, with 9 bases between them. The CDR3 consists of 13 residues. The CDR3, as DNA: TGTGCCAGCAGTTTAGAGTCTTTCCATGAGCAGTTCTTC. The encoded protein is CASSLESFHEQFF.

The sample holds a few counts of this clonotype. A read error may explain this, as a much larger clone is one base away. The chain joins TRBV11-3 to TRBJ2-1, with D tentatively TRBD2 (6 bases). This CDR3 is 17 amino acids long. Per the germline V gene, CDR1 is SGHNT and CDR2 is YENEEA. CDR3 DNA: TGTGTCAGCAGCTTAGCAGTCGGGAGTAGCTCCTACAATGAGCAGTTCTTC. Its protein is CVSSLAVGSSSYNEQFF.

The gene calls are TRBV4-3 and TRBJ1-1, with D possibly TRBD1 on 6 matching bases. The CDR3 loop spans 19 amino acids. V was trimmed by 0 bases and J by 1 base, leaving 21 bases between them. Germline loops: CDR1 LGHNA, CDR2 YSLEER. CDR3 sequence reads: CASSQDLVRTLGANTEAFF. The CDR3 DNA follows: TGCGCCAGCAGCCAAGATTTGGTCAGGACTTTGGGGGCGAACACTGAAGCTTTCTTT.

CDR3 bases: TGTGCCAGCTCACCCACCACCTTACAGAGTTTTCCCTTAATGAATGAGCAGTTCTTC. This gives the protein CASSPTTLQSFPLMNEQFF. The chain employs TRBV18 and TRBJ2-1; D is uncertain. The germline V gene has CDR1 KGHSH and CDR2 LQKENI. There are 19 residues in the CDR3. The V and J ends lost 3 bases and 7 bases respectively, with 28 bases between them.

The V and J genes are TRBV7-9 and TRBJ2-1; weak D call: TRBD1 (6 bases). CDR1 is SEHNR, CDR2 FQNEAQ, per germline (reference sequence). This CDR3 comprises 15 residues. V shed 4 bases and J shed 7 bases, with 17 bases lying between them. The CDR3 coding sequence is TGTGCCAGCAGCTCCTATCCCAGGGGCCGGAATGAGCAGTTCTTC. Translating it yields CASSSYPRGRNEQFF.

This clonotype was recorded a few times. The genes are TRBV19 and TRBJ2-1; D gene ambiguous. Trimming took 4 bases from V and 9 from J, leaving 10 bases between them. The CDR3 totals 12 residues. Germline-derived CDR1 and CDR2 are LNHDA and SQIVND (reference sequence). CDR3 amino acids: CASSNTVGEQFF. In nucleotides, the CDR3 is TGTGCCAGTAGTAATACTGTAGGTGAGCAGTTCTTC.

This clonotype has a handful of counts. The gene calls are TRBV7-9 and TRBJ1-1; D gene unclear. V was cut by 5 bases and J by 4 bases, with 17 bases left in between. The CDR3 is 15 amino acids. Germline assignment: CDR1 SEHNR and CDR2 FQNEAQ (reference sequence). CDR3 protein: CASSPDIPQTTEAFF. The CDR3, as DNA: TGTGCCAGCAGCCCCGACATACCCCAGACCACTGAAGCTTTCTTT.

This clonotype was seen at least ten times. The chain carries TRBV7-9 and TRBJ2-1, with 8 bases lining up with TRBD1. This CDR3 is built from 15 residues. Germline V CDR1 and CDR2: SEHNR, FQNEAQ (reference sequence). With V trimmed by 5 bases and J by 2 bases, 5 bases remained unmatched. The CDR3 region is CASSGTDRAYNEQFF. As DNA, the CDR3 is TGTGCCAGCAGCGGAACGGACAGGGCCTACAATGAGCAGTTCTTC.

The sample holds a few counts of this clonotype. The chain carries TRBV6-1 and TRBJ1-3; no definite D call. This CDR3 has 13 amino acids. In germline, CDR1 is MNHNS, CDR2 SASEGT. Trimming took off 0 bases at V and 4 bases at J, with 4 bases between the two ends. The CDR3 DNA is TGTGCCAGCAGTGAAGCCTCAGGAAACACCATATATTTT. Protein sequence: CASSEASGNTIYF.

This clonotype was counted at least ten times. The chain carries TRBV6-2 or TRBV6-3 and TRBJ2-5; possible D gene TRBD2, 5 bases. The CDR3 sequence is 14 residues long. Trimming stripped 0 bases from V and 5 bases from J, with 10 bases between. The germline CDR1 and CDR2 sequences are MNHEY and SVGEGT. CDR3 coding DNA: TGTGCCAGCAGTTACTCCGGTGGCGGGGAGACCCAGTACTTC. Amino acids: CASSYSGGGETQYF.

The sample holds a few counts of this clonotype. The genes are TRBV4-1 and TRBJ1-1; 8 positions match TRBD1. The V segment lost 1 base and the J segment 2 bases; nucleotides outside the gene matches: 9. The CDR3 contains 17 residues. CDR1 is MGHRA, CDR2 YSYEKL, per germline. This CDR3 reads CASSQGNGRGRNTEAFF. The CDR3 nucleotides read TGCGCCAGCAGCCAAGGGAATGGCAGGGGGCGCAACACTGAAGCTTTCTTT.